This T cell receptor (beta chain) was recovered during a study of shared clonotypes between healthy human individuals (dated by TCRdb to 2018 to 2020). Regarding the research as a whole: A couple of women and a few men aged 18 to 49 years were included in the cohort. Per donor, three plates each were used for CD4 naive and CD4 memory, two for CD8 naive, and one for CD8 memory. The study deeply sequenced blood TCR repertoires of five healthy adults to estimate repertoire size and the extent of clonotype sharing between individuals. To increase sequencing depth and limit assay-specific biases, different laboratories used diverse techniques to prepare libraries and sequence TCR repertoires. Per donor, leukapheresis produced somewhere between about 0.94 and 8.9 billion PBMCs. On the study overall, not on this receptor specifically: Sampling was limited to blood, and TCR repertoires in tissue likely differ from TCR repertoires in blood. Pairwise subsampling led to the expectation that sequencing depth would affect the degree of clonotype sharing among donors. Because the study included a small number of donors, the genetic and exposure-history diversity represented was limited. Naive subsets generally had larger estimated clonotype richness than memory subsets. Even with the large sequencing depth, rarefaction of the sorted-subset datasets indicated that sequencing was incomplete. Compared with non-shared clonotypes, the clonotypes found in all four sorted-subset donors had higher generation probabilities. When a handful of donors were compared, the shared fraction of clonotypes was about 5% for naive CD4, 3.5% to 4% for naive CD8, roughly 2.5% for memory CD4, and 0.4% for memory CD8.

For the CD8 naive samples, CD45RO-negative cells were positively selected for CCR7, yielding a CD45RA+CCR7+ population from which TemRA cells were excluded. The donors were healthy, HIV-negative adults with no recently reported acute infections or vaccinations. Every donor was a Caucasian adult residing in Nashville, Tennessee, USA. Blood was collected by leukapheresis, and PBMCs were isolated by Ficoll-Histopaque density gradient centrifugation and then cryopreserved in liquid nitrogen vapor phase. Analytical flow cytometry was used to check the purity and quantity of each magnetically sorted T cell population. Genomic DNA was isolated from each sorted fraction and quantified by UV absorbance on a Nanodrop 2000c. Using the deep immunoSEQ assay, TCR CDR3 regions were amplified from genomic DNA by multiplex PCR. For each cell subset, the extracted genomic DNA was distributed evenly across all wells of several immunoSEQ 96-well plates, and each plate served as one replicate. For sorted subsets, approximately 190 ng of genomic DNA, equivalent to tens of thousands of T cell genomes, went into each replicate PCR. The purified libraries were quantified using a Qubit 3.0 fluorometer, sized with a Bioanalyzer 2100, and then quantified again using the KAPA Library Quantification kit. Every immunoSEQ 96-well plate was sequenced on a dedicated single-read 150-cycle Illumina NextSeq 550 flow cell. The paper's data handling went like this. Because only junctional sequences without quality scores were contained in the immunoSEQ output, filtering matching that applied to full-length reads could not be performed. Sequences were annotated with PyIR, a Python wrapper for IgBLAST v1.9, and V/J genes and CDR3 were assigned using IMGT germline references. Reads were removed for weak V/J assignments (E-value above 1e-6), missing CDR3, stop codons, out-of-frame junctions, or ambiguous translated residues. V3J clonotypes were defined as sequences sharing an identical inferred V gene, J gene, and CDR3 amino acid sequence. Percentage overlap between repertoires was computed as shared unique clonotypes divided by the size of the smaller repertoire. Repertoire richness was assessed with RTK rarefaction, the Chao1 estimator, and Recon v2.1 estimates of unobserved clonotypes. OLGA was used to compute generation probabilities for all TCRbeta clonotypes that the gDNA method yielded from a few donors. This is the immuneACCESS table as TCRdb keeps it, with only in-frame sequences that have V and J called. A part of the clones is gone; compared with another copy, unresolved V genes explain less than half, and the rest is unexplained. V, J and clone size are taken as reported in that table, and D and trimming were inferred from the DNA itself. The sample records around 560,000 clones, 85% to 95% of which are singletons. Clones ranked in the top ten supply about 0.11% of the sample.

Note on this clone: It lacks a known antigen. Base qualities are missing; no much larger clone stands one base away.

CDR1 and CDR2 are read off the germline V gene as SGDLS and YYNGEE. Compared with germline, V lacks 5 bases and J lacks 4 bases; bases without a gene match: 3. CDR3 length: 14 amino acids, cysteine to phenylalanine. Kept here is only the CDR3 DNA, which spans 42 bases and is read in frame from base 1. Sequences were obtained from naive CD8+ T cells sorted from blood. The cell subset or site label here, explained by the study, means: CD45RA+CCR7+. This clonotype originated in a woman under 40 in good health. The rearrangement combines TRBV9 with TRBJ1-1, with TRBD1 matching 12 junction bases. Read as DNA, the sequence is TGTGCCAGCAGTGCGGGACAGGGGGCCACTGAAGCTTTCTTT. Its protein product is CASSAGQGATEAFF.